This paragraph covers one T cell receptor beta chain sequence. Its antigen is currently unknown. This entry belongs to a study of shared clonotypes between healthy human individuals. About 33,000 T cell genomes (roughly 190 ng DNA) went into each sorted-subset replicate. Only in-frame clones appear in the TCRdb table, and some are missing; sequencing was by immunoSEQ multiplex PCR. The sample lists about 2 million clones, 85% to 95% occurring once. Study conclusions and caveats: With a few donors compared, roughly 5% of naive CD4 clonotypes were shared.

CDR3 size: 15 residues. The germline V gene encodes CDR1 MNHEY and CDR2 SMNVEV (reference sequence). Trimming removed 6 bases from V and 4 bases from J, with 18 bases in between. V is TRBV27 and J is TRBJ1-2; tentatively, D is TRBD1 (6 bases). This receptor was identified in a man between 18 and 29 years old in good health. The sample was naive CD4+ T cells sorted from blood. Sample subset: CD45RA+ positively selected. The CDR3 loop reads CASSPRGGTIYGYTF. The CDR3 DNA reads TGTGCCAGCAGCCCCAGGGGCGGAACAATCTATGGCTACACCTTC.